The 26 T cell receptor beta chains listed next were all sequenced from one sample in a study of cytomegalovirus exposure and HLA in healthy donors. Primers included in the PCR were 60 Vbeta and 13 Jbeta primers. TCRdb's table, derived via immunoSEQ multiplex PCR, lists solely in-frame clones and lacks some. This sample's table has some 64,000 clones. Sample: PBMCs. These TCRs come from a woman aged 25 to 39 in good health and CMV-seronegative.

The V gene is TRBV6-1, the J gene TRBJ1-5; maybe TRBD1 (5 bases). Germline CDR1 and CDR2: MNHNS and SASEGT. Trimming cost V 1 base and J 5 bases, with 9 bases left between them. This CDR3 is built from 14 residues. CDR3 coding DNA: TGTGCCAGCAGTGAAGGCGGGGGATATCAGCCCCAGCATTTT. As protein: CASSEGGGYQPQHF.

This chain connects TRBV4-1 to TRBJ2-1; D is ambiguous. This CDR3 has 18 residues. V lost 0 bases to trimming and J lost 0 bases, with 15 bases between them. Germline V gives CDR1 MGHRA, CDR2 YSYEKL. The CDR3 protein is CASSQEDPGSDSYNEQFF. CDR3 coding DNA: TGCGCCAGCAGCCAAGAGGATCCCGGGTCGGACTCCTACAATGAGCAGTTCTTC.

The chain has TRBV4-1 and TRBJ2-7; 11 bases are a match to TRBD1. CDR3 length: 17 residues. Per germline, CDR1 MGHRA and CDR2 YSYEKL. Unmatched junction bases numbered 13, after V lost 1 base and J lost 8 bases. DNA for the CDR3: TGCGCCAGCAGCCAAGGGGACAGGGGGTCCCCGCTACACCAGCAGTACTTC. Amino acid sequence: CASSQGDRGSPLHQQYF.

The J gene is TRBJ2-3, the V gene TRBV4-3; no reliable D call. V was pared by 1 base and J by 2 bases, with 7 bases between. Germline V gives CDR1 LGHNA, CDR2 YSLEER. The CDR3 contains 14 residues. The CDR3 coding sequence is TGCGCCAGCAGCCAAGGGGCGCCCACAGATACGCAGTATTTT. Its protein is CASSQGAPTDTQYF.

The J gene is TRBJ2-5, the V gene TRBV5-5; 9 bases fit TRBD1. The CDR3 is made up of 14 amino acids. V gave up 2 bases and J gave up 4 bases; unmatched junction bases: 3. Germline V gene sequence: CDR1 SGHKS, CDR2 YYEKEE (reference sequence). CDR3 residues: CASSLTGGAETQYF. The DNA of the CDR3 is TGTGCCAGCAGCTTAACAGGGGGCGCAGAGACCCAGTACTTC.

The V gene is TRBV28, the J gene TRBJ2-7, with 8 nucleotides matching TRBD1. V lost 5 bases and J lost 3; bases outside the gene matches: 9. The CDR3 length is 15 residues. The germline gives CDR1 MDHEN, CDR2 SYDVKM. CDR3 nucleotides: TGTGCCAGCAGTCACCCGGGACAGGTTGTCTACGAGCAGTACTTC. The encoded protein is CASSHPGQVVYEQYF.

V is TRBV19 and J is TRBJ2-1, with D tentatively TRBD1 (5 bases). The germline CDR1 and CDR2 sequences are LNHDA and SQIVND (reference sequence). The CDR3 runs 14 residues. Trimming left V 2 bases short and J 5 bases short, with 10 bases between. CDR3 bases: TGTGCCAGTAGTATAACAGGCAGTAACAATGAGCAGTTCTTC. This translates into CASSITGSNNEQFF. Supplemented by reference TRBV19 and TRBJ2-1, the full variable domain reads DGGITQSPKYLFRKEGQNVTLSCEQNLNHDAMYWYRQDPGQGLRLIYYSQIVNDFQKGDIAEGYSVSREKKESFPLTVTSAQKNPTAFYLCASSITGSNNEQFFGPGTRLTVL.

This sequence joins TRBV2 and TRBJ1-1; D not resolved. Trimming left V 6 bases short and J 8 bases short, with 10 bases between. This CDR3 region has 11 residues. CDR1 and CDR2 from the germline V gene are SNHLY and FYNNEI. The CDR3 is CASRASREAFF. DNA for the CDR3: TGTGCCAGCAGGGCTTCAAGAGAAGCTTTCTTT.

The chain carries TRBV29-1 and TRBJ2-3, with a weak D call TRBD1 (6 bases). The CDR3 consists of 15 residues. The V end was cut by 7 bases, the J end by 3 bases, with 20 bases between. Per germline, CDR1 SQVTM and CDR2 ANQGSEA. The CDR3 spells CSARNGGRGTDTQYF. DNA for the CDR3: TGCAGCGCCCGAAATGGTGGCAGGGGAACAGATACGCAGTATTTT.

J is TRBJ2-7 and V is TRBV9, with 7 bases identical to TRBD1. V shed 0 bases, J shed 4 bases, and the junction held 7 bases outside the gene matches. From germline, CDR1 is SGDLS and CDR2 YYNGEE. This CDR3 spans 15 amino acids. CDR3 protein: CASSVGTGSSYEQYF. Here the CDR3 DNA reads TGTGCCAGCAGCGTAGGGACAGGATCTTCTTACGAGCAGTACTTC.

This chain uses TRBV7-9 with TRBJ2-1; the match to TRBD2 covers 8 bases. The CDR3 is made up of 16 amino acids. Per the germline V gene, CDR1 is SEHNR and CDR2 is FQNEAQ (reference sequence). V lost 5 bases, J lost 4 bases, and 10 bases stayed unmatched. The CDR3 loop is CASSLGGAGKYNEQFF. CDR3 sequence (DNA): TGTGCCAGCAGCCTCGGGGGGGCGGGAAAATACAATGAGCAGTTCTTC.

The rearrangement joins TRBV6-4 to TRBJ2-1, with 11 bases lining up with TRBD2. V dropped 0 bases and J dropped 5; count of bases not matched to a gene: 3. Germline V gene data show CDR1 as MRHNA and CDR2 as SNTAGT. This CDR3 contains 16 residues. The CDR3 loop is CASSDSTSGSDNEQFF. As DNA, the CDR3 is TGTGCCAGCAGTGACTCCACTAGCGGGAGTGACAATGAGCAGTTCTTC.

The gene calls are TRBV18 and TRBJ1-5, with TRBD1 matching 11 bases. Germline assignment: CDR1 KGHSH and CDR2 LQKENI. The CDR3 loop spans 17 amino acids. The V gene end was trimmed by 3 bases and the J gene end by 7 bases; junction bases not matched to a gene: 11. The CDR3 is CASSPRDRGSIGQPQHF. DNA of the CDR3: TGTGCCAGCTCACCGCGGGACAGGGGGAGTATAGGCCAGCCCCAGCATTTT.

As regards this clone: The sample contains more than one DNA sequence encoding this CDR3. This rearrangement joins TRBV4-3 to TRBJ1-6, with 7 bases aligning to TRBD1. Germline-derived CDR1 and CDR2 are LGHNA and YSLEER. The CDR3 consists of 16 residues. V was clipped by 2 bases and J by 2 bases; unmatched bases: 3. Written as DNA, the CDR3 is TGCGCCAGCAGCCAACGGGACAGTACCTATAATTCACCCCTCCACTTT. As protein: CASSQRDSTYNSPLHF.

The chain uses TRBV7-9 and TRBJ2-7, with D possibly matching TRBD1 (6 bases). The CDR3 is 16 amino acids. Trimming left V 3 bases short and J 1 base short, with 16 bases between. Germline lookup yields CDR1 SEHNR and CDR2 FQNEAQ (reference sequence). The CDR3 reads CASSFPPGHISYEQYF. Here the CDR3 DNA reads TGTGCCAGCAGCTTCCCACCGGGACACATATCCTACGAGCAGTACTTC.

The chain recombines TRBV5-1 with TRBJ2-2; 9 bases agree with TRBD2. The CDR3 is made up of 15 amino acids. Germline V gives CDR1 SGHRS, CDR2 YFSETQ. The V gene end was trimmed by 0 bases and the J gene end by 7 bases; junction bases not matched to a gene: 4. Here the CDR3 reads CASSLGLAGLGELFF. The CDR3 nucleotides read TGCGCCAGCAGCTTGGGCCTAGCGGGGCTCGGGGAGCTGTTTTTT. Filled out from reference TRBV5-1 and TRBJ2-2, the complete variable domain reads KAGVTQTPRYLIKTRGQQVTLSCSPISGHRSVSWYQQTPGQGLQFLFEYFSETQRNKGNFPGRFSGRQFSNSRSEMNVSTLELGDSALYLCASSLGLAGLGELFFGEGSRLTVL.

The genes are TRBV6-5 and TRBJ2-5, with 7 bases lining up with TRBD2. The end of the DNA fits TRBJ2-7 better, so the J call may be wrong. Germline loops: CDR1 MNHEY, CDR2 SVGAGI. This CDR3 is 14 amino acids long. CDR3 in amino acids: CASSYPGRNNEQYF. The CDR3, as DNA: TGTGCCAGCAGTTACCCCGGGAGGAACAACGAGCAGTACTTC.

This chain uses TRBV1 with TRBJ2-7; the D call in the table, TRBD2, was not verified against the DNA. TRBV1 is recorded as a pseudogene. CDR3 size: 16 residues. The CDR3 loop is CTSRITSAQTGYEQYF. Here the CDR3 DNA reads TGCACCAGCCGCATTACTAGCGCCCAGACAGGCTACGAGCAGTACTTC.

The chain combines TRBV5-6 with TRBJ2-5; 8 nucleotides agree with TRBD1. V was pared by 0 bases and J by 5 bases, with 6 bases of the junction left unmatched. The CDR3 totals 15 residues. The germline gives CDR1 SGHDT, CDR2 YYEEEE. For the CDR3, the DNA is TGTGCCAGCAGCTTGGCAGGACAGGGCAGCGAGACCCAGTACTTC. It yields the protein CASSLAGQGSETQYF.

The rearrangement links TRBV6-1 to TRBJ2-5, with a tentative D call TRBD2 (5 bases). CDR1 is MNHNS and CDR2 is SASEGT in the germline V gene. This CDR3 has 17 residues. V lost 3 bases to trimming and J lost 5 bases, with 22 bases between them. The CDR3 region is CASSEVWVSGSGETQYF. The CDR3 DNA follows: TGTGCCAGCAGTGAGGTATGGGTGTCGGGGAGCGGTGAGACCCAGTACTTC.

The chain has TRBV28 and TRBJ1-4; D is perhaps TRBD1 (6 bases). The germline gives CDR1 MDHEN, CDR2 SYDVKM. The CDR3 spans 12 residues. V was shortened by 6 bases and J by 12 bases, with 14 bases between the two germline ends. The CDR3 DNA sequence: TGTGCCAGCAGAGGGGGGGGAGTTGAACTGTTTTTT. Translated: CASRGGGVELFF.

The chain is built from TRBV4-2 and TRBJ1-2, with a possible D match to TRBD1 (6 bases). The germline V gene encodes CDR1 LGHNA and CDR2 YNFKEQ. The CDR3 sequence is 16 residues long. Trimming removed 1 base at V and 4 bases at J, with 16 bases between. DNA of the CDR3: TGTGCCAGCAGCCAAGTTCCTGGGGGGGGCGGCTATGGCTACACCTTC. It yields the protein CASSQVPGGGGYGYTF.

The chain is built from TRBV7-9 and TRBJ1-2; D remains unclear. Deletions cut 1 base from V and 7 bases from J, with 13 bases between. Germline values: CDR1 SEHNR, CDR2 FQNEAQ (reference sequence). There are 14 residues in the CDR3. The CDR3 DNA reads as TGTGCCAGCAGCTTAGGAGGGAGCCCCCTTGGCTACACCTTC. Its protein is CASSLGGSPLGYTF.

CDR3 protein: CAGAGKGNNEQFF. In DNA, the CDR3 is TGTGCTGGTGCCGGGAAAGGTAACAATGAGCAGTTCTTC. The chain uses TRBV30 and TRBJ2-1; possibly TRBD2 for D (5 bases). CDR1 is GTSNPN, CDR2 SVGIG, per germline (reference sequence). The CDR3 loop spans 13 amino acids.

V usage is TRBV29-1 and J usage is TRBJ1-1; D call uncertain. Germline assignment: CDR1 SQVTM and CDR2 ANQGSEA. This CDR3 has 15 residues. V lost 4 bases and J lost 2, with 17 bases in between. CDR3 protein: CSVAILPGLNTEAFF. The CDR3 nucleotides read TGCAGCGTTGCCATACTACCGGGATTAAACACTGAAGCTTTCTTT. Supplemented by reference TRBV29-1 and TRBJ1-1, the full variable domain reads SAVISQKPSRDICQRGTSLTIQCQVDSQVTMMFWYRQQPGQSLTLIATANQGSEATYESGFVIDKFPISRPNLTFSTLTVSNMSPEDSSIYLCSVAILPGLNTEAFFGQGTRLTVV.

V gene TRBV6-1 combines with J gene TRBJ2-7, with D perhaps matching TRBD1 (5 bases). The CDR3 is 15 amino acids. The ends were cut back, 3 bases at V and 5 bases at J, with 17 bases in the middle. Germline V gene sequence: CDR1 MNHNS, CDR2 SASEGT. The CDR3 sequence is CASSDFQGLGNEQYF. The DNA for the CDR3 is TGTGCCAGCAGTGATTTTCAGGGTCTGGGGAACGAGCAGTACTTC.